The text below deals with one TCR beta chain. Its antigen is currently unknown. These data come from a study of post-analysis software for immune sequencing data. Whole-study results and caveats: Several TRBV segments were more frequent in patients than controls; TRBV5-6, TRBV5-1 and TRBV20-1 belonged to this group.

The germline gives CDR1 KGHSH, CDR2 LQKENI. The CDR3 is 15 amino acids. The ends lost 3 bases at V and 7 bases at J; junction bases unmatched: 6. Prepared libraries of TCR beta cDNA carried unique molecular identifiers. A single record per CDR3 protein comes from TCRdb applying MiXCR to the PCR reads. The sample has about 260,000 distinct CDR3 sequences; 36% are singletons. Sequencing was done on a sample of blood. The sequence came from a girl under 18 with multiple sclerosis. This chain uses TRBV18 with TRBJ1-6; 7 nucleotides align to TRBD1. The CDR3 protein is CASSPRQGENSPLHF. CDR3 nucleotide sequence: TGTGCCAGCTCACCGAGACAGGGAGAGAATTCACCCCTCCACTTT.